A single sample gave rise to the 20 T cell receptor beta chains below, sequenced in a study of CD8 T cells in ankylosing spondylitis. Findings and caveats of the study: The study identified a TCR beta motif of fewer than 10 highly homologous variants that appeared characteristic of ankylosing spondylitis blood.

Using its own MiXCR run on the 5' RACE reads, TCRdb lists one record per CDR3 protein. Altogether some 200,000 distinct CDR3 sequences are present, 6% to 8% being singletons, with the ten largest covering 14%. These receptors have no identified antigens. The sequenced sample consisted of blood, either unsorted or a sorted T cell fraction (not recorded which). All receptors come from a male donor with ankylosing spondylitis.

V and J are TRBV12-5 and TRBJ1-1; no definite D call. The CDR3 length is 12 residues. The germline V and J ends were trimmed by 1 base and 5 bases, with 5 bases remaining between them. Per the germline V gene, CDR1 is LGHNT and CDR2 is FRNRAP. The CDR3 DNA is TGTGCTAGTGGTTTGGGGGGAACTGAAGCTTTCTTT. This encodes CASGLGGTEAFF.

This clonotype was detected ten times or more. This CDR3 reads CASSRPPTGGNEQFF. CDR3 DNA sequence: TGCGCCAGCAGCCGCCCTCCTACGGGGGGGAATGAGCAGTTCTTC. The V gene is TRBV5-1, the J gene TRBJ2-1, with 8 bases that match TRBD2. The germline V gene encodes CDR1 SGHRS and CDR2 YFSETQ. The V and J ends lost 4 bases and 7 bases, in that order; junction bases with no gene match: 10. The CDR3 is 15 amino acids.

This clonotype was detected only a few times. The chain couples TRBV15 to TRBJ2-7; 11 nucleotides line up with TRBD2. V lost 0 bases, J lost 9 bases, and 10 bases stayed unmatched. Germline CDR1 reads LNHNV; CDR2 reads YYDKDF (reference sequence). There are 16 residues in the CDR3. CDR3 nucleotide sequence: TGTGCCACCAGCAGAGATCTGCGACTAGCGGGATTAGGGCAGTACTTC. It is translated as CATSRDLRLAGLGQYF.

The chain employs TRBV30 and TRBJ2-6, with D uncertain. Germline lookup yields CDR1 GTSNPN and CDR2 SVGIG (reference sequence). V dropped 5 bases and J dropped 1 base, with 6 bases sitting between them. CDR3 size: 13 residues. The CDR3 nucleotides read TGTGCCTGGGGCTATTCTGGGGCCAACGTCCTGACTTTC. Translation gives CAWGYSGANVLTF.

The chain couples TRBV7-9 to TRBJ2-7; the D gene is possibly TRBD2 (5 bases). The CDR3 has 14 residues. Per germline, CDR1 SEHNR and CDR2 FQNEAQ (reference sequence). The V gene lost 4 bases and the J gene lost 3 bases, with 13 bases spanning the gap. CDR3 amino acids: CASSSLDRGYEQYF. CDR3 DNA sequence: TGTGCCAGCAGCTCTTTAGACCGGGGCTACGAGCAGTACTTC.

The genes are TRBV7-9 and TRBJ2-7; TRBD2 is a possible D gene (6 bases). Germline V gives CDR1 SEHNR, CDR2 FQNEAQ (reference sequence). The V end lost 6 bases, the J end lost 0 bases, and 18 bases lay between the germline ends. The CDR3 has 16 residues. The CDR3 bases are TGTGCCAGCAGACCCTGGGGACCGGGAGTCTCCTACGAGCAGTACTTC. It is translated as CASRPWGPGVSYEQYF.

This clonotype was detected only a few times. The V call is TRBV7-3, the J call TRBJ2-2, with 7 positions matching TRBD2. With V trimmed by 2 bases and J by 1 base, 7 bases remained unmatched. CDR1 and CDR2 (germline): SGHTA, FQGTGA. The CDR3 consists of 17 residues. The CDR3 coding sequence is TGTGCCAGCAGCTTATCACCCCTAGCGGTGAACACCGGGGAGCTGTTTTTT. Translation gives CASSLSPLAVNTGELFF. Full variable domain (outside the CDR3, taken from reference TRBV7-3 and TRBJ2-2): GAGVSQTPSNKVTEKGKYVELRCDPISGHTALYWYRQSLGQGPEFLIYFQGTGAADDSGLPNDRFFAVRPEGSVSTLKIQRTERGDSAVYLCASSLSPLAVNTGELFFGEGSRLTVL.

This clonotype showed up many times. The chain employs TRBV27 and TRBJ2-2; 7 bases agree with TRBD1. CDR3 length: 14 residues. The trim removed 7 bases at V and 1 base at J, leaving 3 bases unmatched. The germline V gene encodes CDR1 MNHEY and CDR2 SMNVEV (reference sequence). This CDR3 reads CASTDRRNTGELFF. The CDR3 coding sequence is TGTGCCAGCACGGACAGGCGGAACACCGGGGAGCTGTTTTTT.

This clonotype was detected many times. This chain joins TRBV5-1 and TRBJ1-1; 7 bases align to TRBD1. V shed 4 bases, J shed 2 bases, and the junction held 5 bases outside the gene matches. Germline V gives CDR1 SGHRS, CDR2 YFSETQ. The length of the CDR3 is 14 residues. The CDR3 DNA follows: TGCGCCAGCAGCCCGGACAGGCCAAACACTGAAGCTTTCTTT. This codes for CASSPDRPNTEAFF.

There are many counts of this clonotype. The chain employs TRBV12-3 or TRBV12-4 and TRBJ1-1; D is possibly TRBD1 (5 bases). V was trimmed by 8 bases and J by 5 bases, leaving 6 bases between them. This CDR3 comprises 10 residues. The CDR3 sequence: CASRQTEAFF. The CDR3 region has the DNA TGTGCCAGCCGACAGACTGAAGCTTTCTTT.

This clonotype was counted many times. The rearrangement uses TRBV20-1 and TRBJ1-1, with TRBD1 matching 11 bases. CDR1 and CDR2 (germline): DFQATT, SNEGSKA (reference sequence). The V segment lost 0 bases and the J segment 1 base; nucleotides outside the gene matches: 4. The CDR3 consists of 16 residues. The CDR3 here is CSAREDRGLSNTEAFF. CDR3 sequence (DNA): TGCAGTGCTAGAGAGGACAGGGGGCTATCGAACACTGAAGCTTTCTTT.

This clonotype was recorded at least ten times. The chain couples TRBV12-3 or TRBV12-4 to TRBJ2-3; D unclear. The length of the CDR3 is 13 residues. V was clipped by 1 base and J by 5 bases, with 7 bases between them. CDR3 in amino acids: CASSLGPLDTQYF. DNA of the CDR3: TGTGCCAGCAGTTTAGGGCCGCTAGATACGCAGTATTTT.

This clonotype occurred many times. This CDR3 is CASSYRGQGGGYTF. The CDR3 region has the DNA TGTGCCAGCAGTTACCGAGGGCAGGGCGGTGGCTACACCTTC. The rearrangement uses TRBV6-5 and TRBJ1-2, with TRBD1 as a possible D gene (5 bases). The CDR3 totals 14 residues. Per the germline V gene, CDR1 is MNHEY and CDR2 is SVGAGI. Deletions cut 2 bases from V and 7 bases from J, with 14 bases between.

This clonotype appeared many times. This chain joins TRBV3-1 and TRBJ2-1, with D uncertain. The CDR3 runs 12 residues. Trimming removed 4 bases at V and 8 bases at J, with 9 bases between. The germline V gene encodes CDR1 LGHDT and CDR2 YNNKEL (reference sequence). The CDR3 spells CASSLPSHEQFF. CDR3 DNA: TGTGCCAGCAGCCTCCCGTCGCATGAGCAGTTCTTC.

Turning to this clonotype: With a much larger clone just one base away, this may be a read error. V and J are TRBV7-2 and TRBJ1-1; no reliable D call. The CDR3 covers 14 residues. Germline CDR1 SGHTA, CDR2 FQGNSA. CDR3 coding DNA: TGTGCCAGCAGCTTAGCAGGGATGGGCACTGAAGCTTCCTTT. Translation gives CASSLAGMGTEASF.

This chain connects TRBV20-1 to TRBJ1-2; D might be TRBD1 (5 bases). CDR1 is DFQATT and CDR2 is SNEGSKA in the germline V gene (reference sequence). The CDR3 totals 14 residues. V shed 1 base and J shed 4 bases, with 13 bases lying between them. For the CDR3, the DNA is TGCAGTGCTAGAGGAGGCAGGGTGGGCTATGGCTACACCTTC. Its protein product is CSARGGRVGYGYTF.

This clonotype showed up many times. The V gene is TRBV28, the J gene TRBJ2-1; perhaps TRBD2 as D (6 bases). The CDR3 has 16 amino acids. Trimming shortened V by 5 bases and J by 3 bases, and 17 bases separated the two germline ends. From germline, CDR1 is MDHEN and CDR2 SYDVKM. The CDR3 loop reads CASSPSRESIYNEQFF. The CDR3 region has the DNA TGTGCCAGCAGTCCCTCCCGGGAGTCCATCTACAATGAGCAGTTCTTC.

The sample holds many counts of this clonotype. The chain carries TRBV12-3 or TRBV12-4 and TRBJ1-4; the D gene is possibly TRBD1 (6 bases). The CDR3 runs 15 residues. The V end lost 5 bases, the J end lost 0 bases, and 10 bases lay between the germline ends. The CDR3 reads CASSAGDATNEKLFF. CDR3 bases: TGTGCCAGCAGTGCAGGGGATGCAACTAATGAAAAACTGTTTTTT.

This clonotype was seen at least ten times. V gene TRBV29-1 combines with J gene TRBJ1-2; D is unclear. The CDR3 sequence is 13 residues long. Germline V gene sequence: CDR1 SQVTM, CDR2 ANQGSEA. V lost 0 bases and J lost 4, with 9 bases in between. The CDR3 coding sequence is TGCAGCGTTGAAGATCAATCCTTCTATGGCTACACCTTC. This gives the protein CSVEDQSFYGYTF.

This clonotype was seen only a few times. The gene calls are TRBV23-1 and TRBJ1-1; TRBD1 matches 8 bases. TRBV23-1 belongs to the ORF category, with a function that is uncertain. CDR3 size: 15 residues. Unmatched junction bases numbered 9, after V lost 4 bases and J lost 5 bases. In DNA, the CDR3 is TGCGCCAGCAGTCCGGGACAGGTCCCTGGAACTGAAGCTTTCTTT. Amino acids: CASSPGQVPGTEAFF.